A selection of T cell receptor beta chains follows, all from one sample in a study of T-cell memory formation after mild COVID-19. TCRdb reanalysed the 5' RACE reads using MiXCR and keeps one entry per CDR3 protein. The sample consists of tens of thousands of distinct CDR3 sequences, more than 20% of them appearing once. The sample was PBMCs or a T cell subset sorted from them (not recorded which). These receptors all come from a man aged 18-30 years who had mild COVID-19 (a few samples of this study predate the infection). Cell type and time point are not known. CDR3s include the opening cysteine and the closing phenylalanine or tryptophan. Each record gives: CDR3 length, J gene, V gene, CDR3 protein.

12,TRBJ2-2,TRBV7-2,CASSLVGGELFF
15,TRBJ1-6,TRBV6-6,CASSSTSSYNSPLHF
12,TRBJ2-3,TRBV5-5,CASSLEGNTQYF
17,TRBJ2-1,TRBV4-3,CASSQDGYRDRGNEQFF
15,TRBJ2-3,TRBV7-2,CAITGTSGVTDTQYF
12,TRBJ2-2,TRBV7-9,CASSLYTGELFF
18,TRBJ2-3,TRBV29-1,CSAHIRGTSGGAADTQYF
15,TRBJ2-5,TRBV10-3,CAIKVGTSGWETQYF
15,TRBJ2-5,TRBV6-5,CASSSGEERAETQYF
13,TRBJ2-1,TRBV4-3,CASSHLSGNEQFF
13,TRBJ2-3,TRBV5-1,CASSSEAIDTQYF
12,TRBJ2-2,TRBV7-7,CASSWGTGELFF
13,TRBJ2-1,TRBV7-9,CASPWGTDNEQFF
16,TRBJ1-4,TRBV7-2,CASSLTGAFKSFGLFF